The source of this TCR beta chain is a study of PD-1 blockade in classical Hodgkin lymphoma. Using immunoSEQ multiplex PCR, the repertoire was profiled, and TCRdb retains in-frame clones only, with some absent. The data show over 5,500 clones, around 73% seen once. The study, taken as a whole, reports: Underlying causes for the observed repertoire differences were not defined, possibly disease activity or prior therapy. Newly diagnosed patients and complete responders had comparable diversity at baseline. A reduction in baseline TCR diversity was reportedly seen in newly diagnosed patients relative to healthy donors. Significant TCR diversity gains by C4D1 occurred in CD4+ but not CD8+ cells.

V lost 2 bases to trimming and J lost 5 bases; unmatched junction nucleotides: 8. Per germline, CDR1 SGDLS and CDR2 YYNGEE. CDR3 length equals 15 residues. Brentuximab vedotin exposure varied, and every patient relapsed after autologous stem cell transplantation. Magnetic negative selection served to purify CD4+ T cells out of PBMCs that had been thawed. Note on this clone: What it binds is not known.

Sequencing was performed on CD4+ T cells from blood, taken at baseline. This receptor was obtained from a human donor with classical Hodgkin lymphoma. This chain connects TRBV9 to TRBJ2-5, with 8 bases aligning to TRBD2. DNA of the CDR3: TGTGCCAGCAGCGTCTCGGGGGGGAGCGTGGAGACCCAGTACTTC. Translated: CASSVSGGSVETQYF.